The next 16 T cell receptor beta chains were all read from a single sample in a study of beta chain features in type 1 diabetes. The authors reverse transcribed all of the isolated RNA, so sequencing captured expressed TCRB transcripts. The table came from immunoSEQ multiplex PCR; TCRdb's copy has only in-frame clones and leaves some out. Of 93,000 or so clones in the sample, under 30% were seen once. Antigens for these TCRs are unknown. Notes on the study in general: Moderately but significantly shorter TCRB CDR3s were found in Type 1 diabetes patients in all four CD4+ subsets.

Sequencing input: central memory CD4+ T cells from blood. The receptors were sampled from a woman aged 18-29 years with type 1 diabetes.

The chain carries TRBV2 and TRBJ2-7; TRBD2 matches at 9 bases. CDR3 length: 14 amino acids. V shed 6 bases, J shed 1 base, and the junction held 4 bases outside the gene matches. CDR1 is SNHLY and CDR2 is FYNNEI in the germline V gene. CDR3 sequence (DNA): TGTGCCAGCAGAGAGACTAGCGGATCCTACGAGCAGTACGTC. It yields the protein CASRETSGSYEQYV.

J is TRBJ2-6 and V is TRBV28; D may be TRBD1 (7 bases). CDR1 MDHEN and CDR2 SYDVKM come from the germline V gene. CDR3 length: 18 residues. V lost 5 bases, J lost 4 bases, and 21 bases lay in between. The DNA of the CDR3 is TGTGCCAGCAGTCCCTACTTTTGGCAGGGGGGCGGGGCCAACGTCCTGACTTTC. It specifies CASSPYFWQGGGANVLTF.

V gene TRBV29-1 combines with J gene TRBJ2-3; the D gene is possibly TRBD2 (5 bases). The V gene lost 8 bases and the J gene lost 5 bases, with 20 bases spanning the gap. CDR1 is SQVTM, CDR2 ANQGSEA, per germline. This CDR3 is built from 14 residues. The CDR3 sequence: CSSLVRGSEDTQYF. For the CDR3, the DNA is TGCAGCTCCCTGGTCCGGGGATCAGAAGATACGCAGTATTTT.

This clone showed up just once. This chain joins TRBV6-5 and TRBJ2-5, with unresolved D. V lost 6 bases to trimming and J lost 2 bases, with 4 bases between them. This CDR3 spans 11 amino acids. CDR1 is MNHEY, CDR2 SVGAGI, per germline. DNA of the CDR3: TGTGCCAGCAGCAGGCAAGAGACCCAGTACTTC. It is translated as CASSRQETQYF.

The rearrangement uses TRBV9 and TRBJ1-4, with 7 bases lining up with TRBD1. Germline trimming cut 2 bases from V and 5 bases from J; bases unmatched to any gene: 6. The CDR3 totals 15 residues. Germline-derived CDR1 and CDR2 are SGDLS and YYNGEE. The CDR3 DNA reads TGTGCCAGCAGCGTTCGACAGGGAGTAAATGAAAAACTGTTTTTT. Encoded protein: CASSVRQGVNEKLFF.

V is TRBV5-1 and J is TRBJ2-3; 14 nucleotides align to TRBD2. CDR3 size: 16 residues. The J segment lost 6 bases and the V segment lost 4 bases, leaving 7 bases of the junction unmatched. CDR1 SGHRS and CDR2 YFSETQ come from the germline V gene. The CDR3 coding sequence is TGCGCCAGCAGCCGAGGGACTAGCGGGAGTATGGATACGCAGTATTTT. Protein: CASSRGTSGSMDTQYF.

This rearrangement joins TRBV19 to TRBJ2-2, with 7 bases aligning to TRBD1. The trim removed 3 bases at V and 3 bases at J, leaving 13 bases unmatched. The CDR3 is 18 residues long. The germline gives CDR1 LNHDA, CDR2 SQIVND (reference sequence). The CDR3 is CASSMSPQQGVYTGELFF. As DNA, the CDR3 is TGTGCCAGTAGTATGTCCCCCCAGCAGGGGGTATACACCGGGGAGCTGTTTTTT.

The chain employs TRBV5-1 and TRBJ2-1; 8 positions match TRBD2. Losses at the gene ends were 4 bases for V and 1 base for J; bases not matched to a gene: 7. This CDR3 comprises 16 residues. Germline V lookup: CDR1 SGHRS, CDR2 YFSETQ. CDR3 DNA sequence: TGCGCCAGCAGCCTTTATTCGGGAGGGTCCTACAATGAGCAGTTCTTC. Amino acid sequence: CASSLYSGGSYNEQFF.

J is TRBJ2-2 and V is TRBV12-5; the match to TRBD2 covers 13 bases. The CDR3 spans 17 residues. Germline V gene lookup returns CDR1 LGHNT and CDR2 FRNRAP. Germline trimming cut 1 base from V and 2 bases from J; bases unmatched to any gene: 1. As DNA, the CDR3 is TGTGCTAGTGGTTTGGGGACTAGCGGGAGAAACACCGGGGAGCTGTTTTTT. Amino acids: CASGLGTSGRNTGELFF.

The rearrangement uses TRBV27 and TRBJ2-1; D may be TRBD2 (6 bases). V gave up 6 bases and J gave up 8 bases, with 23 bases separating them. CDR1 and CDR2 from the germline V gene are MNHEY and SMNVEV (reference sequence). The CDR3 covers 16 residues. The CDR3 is CASRREKTGVRHEQFF. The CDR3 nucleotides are TGTGCCAGCAGGAGAGAGAAGACGGGAGTACGACATGAGCAGTTCTTC.

CDR3 in amino acids: CASSRHPPKGNTEAFF. Here the CDR3 DNA reads TGTGCCAGCTCACGACATCCCCCCAAAGGAAACACTGAAGCTTTCTTT. This sequence joins TRBV18 and TRBJ1-1; D uncertain. This CDR3 contains 16 residues. In germline, CDR1 is KGHSH, CDR2 LQKENI. V was pared by 4 bases and J by 2 bases, with 17 bases between. Filled out from reference TRBV18 and TRBJ1-1, the complete variable domain reads NAGVMQNPRHLVRRRGQEARLRCSPMKGHSHVYWYRQLPEEGLKFMVYLQKENIIDESGMPKERFSAEFPKEGPSILRIQQVVRGDSAAYFCASSRHPPKGNTEAFFGQGTRLTVV.

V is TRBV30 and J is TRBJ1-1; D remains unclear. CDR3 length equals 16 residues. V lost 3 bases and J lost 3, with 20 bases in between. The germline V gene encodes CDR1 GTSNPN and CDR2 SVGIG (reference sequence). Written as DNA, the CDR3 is TGTGCCTGGAGGGGGTCTCCGGGAGCCAGGTACACTGAAGCTTTCTTT. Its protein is CAWRGSPGARYTEAFF. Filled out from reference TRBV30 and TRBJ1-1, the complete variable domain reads SQTIHQWPATLVQPVGSPLSLECTVEGTSNPNLYWYRQAAGRGLQLLFYSVGIGQISSEVPQNLSASRPQDRQFILSSKKLLLSDSGFYLCAWRGSPGARYTEAFFGQGTRLTVV.

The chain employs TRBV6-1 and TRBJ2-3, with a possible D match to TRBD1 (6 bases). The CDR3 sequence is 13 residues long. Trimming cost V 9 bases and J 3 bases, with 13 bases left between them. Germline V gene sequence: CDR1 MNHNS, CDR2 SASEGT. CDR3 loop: CASILDSTDTQYF. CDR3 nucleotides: TGTGCCAGTATCTTGGACAGTACAGATACGCAGTATTTT.

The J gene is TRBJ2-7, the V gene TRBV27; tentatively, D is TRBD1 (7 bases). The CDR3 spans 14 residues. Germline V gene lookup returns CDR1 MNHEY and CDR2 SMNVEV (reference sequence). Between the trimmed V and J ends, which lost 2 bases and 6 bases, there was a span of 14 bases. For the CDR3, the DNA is TGTGCCAGCAGTTTACAAGCAGGGGGGTTCGAGCAGTACTTC. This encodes CASSLQAGGFEQYF.

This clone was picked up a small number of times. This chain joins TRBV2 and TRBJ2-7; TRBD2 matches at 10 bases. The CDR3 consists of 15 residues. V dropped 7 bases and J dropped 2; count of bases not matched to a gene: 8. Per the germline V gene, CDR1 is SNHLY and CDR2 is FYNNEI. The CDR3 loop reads CASKREGLRTYEQYF. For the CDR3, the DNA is TGTGCCAGCAAGCGGGAGGGCCTAAGGACCTACGAGCAGTACTTC.

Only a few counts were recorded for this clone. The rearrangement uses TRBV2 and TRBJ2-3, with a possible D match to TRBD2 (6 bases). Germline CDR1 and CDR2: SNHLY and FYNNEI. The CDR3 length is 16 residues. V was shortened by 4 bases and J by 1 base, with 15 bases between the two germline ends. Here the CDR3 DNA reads TGTGCCAGCAGTGCTGACTGGCGGGGAGGCACAGATACGCAGTATTTT. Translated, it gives CASSADWRGGTDTQYF.